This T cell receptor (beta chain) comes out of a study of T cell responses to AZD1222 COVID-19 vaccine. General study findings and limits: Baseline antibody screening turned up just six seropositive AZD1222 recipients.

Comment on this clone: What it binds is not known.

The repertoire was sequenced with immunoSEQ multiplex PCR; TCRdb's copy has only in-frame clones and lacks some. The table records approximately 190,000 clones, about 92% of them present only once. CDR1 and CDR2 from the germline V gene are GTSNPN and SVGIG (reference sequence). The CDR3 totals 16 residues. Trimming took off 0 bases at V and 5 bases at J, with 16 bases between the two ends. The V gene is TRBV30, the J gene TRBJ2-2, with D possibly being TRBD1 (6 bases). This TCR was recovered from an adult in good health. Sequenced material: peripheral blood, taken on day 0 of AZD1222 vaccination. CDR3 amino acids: CAWSVRYGTLTGELFF. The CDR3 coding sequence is TGTGCCTGGAGTGTACGCTATGGGACACTAACCGGGGAGCTGTTTTTT.